One sample yielded the 7 T cell receptor beta chains listed below, sequenced in a study of cytomegalovirus exposure and HLA in healthy donors (dated by TCRdb to about 2017). The library relied on the immunoSEQ multiplex PCR assay. A mixture of 60 forward primers for TCR Vbeta segments and 13 reverse primers for TCR Jbeta segments was used in the multiplex PCR. TCRdb stores this immuneACCESS table with in-frame sequences only. Part of the clones is absent; in the studies checked, under half of the shortfall reflects unresolved V genes, and no reason is known for the rest. Here the sample has hundreds of thousands of clones; just under 85% occur a single time. 0.55% to 0.7% of the sample comes from the top ten. The sample was PBMCs. The receptors shown here come from a woman aged 40-49 years in good health and CMV-seronegative.

V and J are TRBV23-1 and TRBJ1-6, with D possibly TRBD1 on 5 matching bases. TRBV23-1 is filed as an ORF, its function uncertain. V gave up 2 bases and J gave up 1 base, with 15 bases separating them. CDR3 length equals 18 residues. In DNA form, the CDR3 reads TGCGCCAGCAGTCAAGCGAATCCCAAGGGGTCCTATAATTCACCCCTCCACTTT. Its protein product is CASSQANPKGSYNSPLHF.

This clone was detected ten times or more. The rearrangement links TRBV6-1 to TRBJ2-7; TRBD1 is a possible D gene (5 bases). Trimming left V 3 bases short and J 4 bases short, with 10 bases between. CDR1 and CDR2 (germline): MNHNS, SASEGT. This CDR3 is built from 13 residues. The CDR3 here is CASSDRAIYEQYF. CDR3 nucleotides: TGTGCCAGCAGTGACAGGGCGATATACGAGCAGTACTTC.

As regards this clone: One junction end disagrees with the germline gene, perhaps due to a read error. The J gene is TRBJ1-2, the V gene TRBV28; D uncertain. The germline V gene encodes CDR1 MDHEN and CDR2 SYDVKM. This CDR3 is built from 13 residues. Here the CDR3 reads CASSFIARVPLSF. The CDR3 DNA follows: TGTGCCAGCAGTTTTATAGCGCGGGTTCCTCTGTCCTTC.

The table lists this clone with a count of one. The chain employs TRBV11-2 and TRBJ2-3; D unclear. From germline, CDR1 is SGHAT and CDR2 FQNNGV. The CDR3 is 12 residues long. The germline V and J ends were trimmed by 2 bases and 6 bases, with 6 bases remaining between them. The CDR3 DNA follows: TGTGCCAGCAGCTTACTCGGGGATACGCAGTATTTT. It is translated as CASSLLGDTQYF.

The chain couples TRBV14 to TRBJ2-3; 13 bases are shared with TRBD2. The CDR3 has 18 amino acids. The junction had 8 bases not matched to a gene; V was cut back by 2 bases and J by 3 bases. The germline CDR1 and CDR2 sequences are SGHDN and FVKESK. The CDR3 DNA sequence: TGTGCCAGCAGCCAATCCCGGGGACTAGCGGGGATGACAGATACGCAGTATTTT. Amino acid sequence: CASSQSRGLAGMTDTQYF. Using reference TRBV14 and TRBJ2-3 for the parts outside the CDR3, the full variable domain is EAGVTQFPSHSVIEKGQTVTLRCDPISGHDNLYWYRRVMGKEIKFLLHFVKESKQDESGMPNNRFLAERTGGTYSTLKVQPAELEDSGVYFCASSQSRGLAGMTDTQYFGPGTRLTVL.

Only one count was recorded for this clone. The V and J genes are TRBV2 and TRBJ2-5; D is perhaps TRBD1 (6 bases). Germline V CDR1 and CDR2: SNHLY, FYNNEI. This CDR3 comprises 14 residues. V was cut by 4 bases and J by 3 bases, with 12 bases left in between. For the CDR3, the DNA is TGTGCCAGCAGTGCCGGGCAGGGGAAAGAGACCCAGTACTTC. This codes for CASSAGQGKETQYF.

This clone was detected once. The genes are TRBV21-1 and TRBJ1-5; the table's D call, TRBD1, has no DNA check behind it. TRBV21-1 is tagged as a pseudogene. This CDR3 is built from 15 residues. CDR3 loop: CASSKGPTGPQPQHF. The CDR3 nucleotides are TGTGCCAGCAGCAAAGGACCGACAGGGCCTCAGCCCCAGCATTTT.